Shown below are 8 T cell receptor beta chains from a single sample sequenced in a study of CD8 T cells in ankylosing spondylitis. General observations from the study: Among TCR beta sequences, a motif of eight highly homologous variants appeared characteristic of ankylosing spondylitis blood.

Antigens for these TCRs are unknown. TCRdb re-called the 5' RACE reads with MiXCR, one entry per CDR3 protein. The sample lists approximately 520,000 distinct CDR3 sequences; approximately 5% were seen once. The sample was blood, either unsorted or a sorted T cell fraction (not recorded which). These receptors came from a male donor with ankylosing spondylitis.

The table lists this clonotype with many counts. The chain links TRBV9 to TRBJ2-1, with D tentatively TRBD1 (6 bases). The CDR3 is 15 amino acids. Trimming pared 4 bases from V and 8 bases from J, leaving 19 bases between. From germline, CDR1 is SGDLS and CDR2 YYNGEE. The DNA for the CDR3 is TGTGCCAGCAGCTCAGAGATCACAGGGAAGGATGAGCAGTTCTTC. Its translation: CASSSEITGKDEQFF.

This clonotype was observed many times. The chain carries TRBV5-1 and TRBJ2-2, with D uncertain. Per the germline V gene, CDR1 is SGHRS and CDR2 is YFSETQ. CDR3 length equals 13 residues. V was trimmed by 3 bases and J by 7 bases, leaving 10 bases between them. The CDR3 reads CASSSDLIGELFF. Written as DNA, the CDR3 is TGCGCCAGCAGCTCAGACCTCATCGGGGAGCTGTTTTTT.

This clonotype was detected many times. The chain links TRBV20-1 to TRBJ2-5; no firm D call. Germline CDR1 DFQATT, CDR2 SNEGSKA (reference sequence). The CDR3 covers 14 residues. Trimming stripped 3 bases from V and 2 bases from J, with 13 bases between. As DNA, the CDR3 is TGCAGTGCTAGGATCCGCAGGTGGCAAGAGACCCAGTACTTC. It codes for CSARIRRWQETQYF.

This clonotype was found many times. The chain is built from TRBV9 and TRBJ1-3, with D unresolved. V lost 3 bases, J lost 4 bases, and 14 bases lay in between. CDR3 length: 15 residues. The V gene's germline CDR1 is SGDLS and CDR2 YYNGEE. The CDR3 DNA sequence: TGTGCCAGCAGCGGGGCTGGGTCCAAAGGAAACACCATATATTTT. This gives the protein CASSGAGSKGNTIYF.

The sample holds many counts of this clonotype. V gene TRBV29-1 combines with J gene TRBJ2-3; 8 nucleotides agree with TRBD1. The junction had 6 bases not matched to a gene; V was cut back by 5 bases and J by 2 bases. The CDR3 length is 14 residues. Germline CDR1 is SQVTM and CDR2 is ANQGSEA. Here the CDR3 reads CSVRTGLHTDTQYF. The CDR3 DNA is TGCAGCGTTCGGACAGGGCTACACACAGATACGCAGTATTTT.

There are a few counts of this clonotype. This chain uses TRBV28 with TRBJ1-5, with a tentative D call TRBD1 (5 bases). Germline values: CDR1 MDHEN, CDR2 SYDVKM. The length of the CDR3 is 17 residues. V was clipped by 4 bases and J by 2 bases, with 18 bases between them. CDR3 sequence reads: CASSWAKDSGGNQPQHF. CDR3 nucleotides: TGTGCCAGCAGTTGGGCGAAAGACAGCGGCGGCAATCAGCCCCAGCATTTT.

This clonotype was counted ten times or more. This CDR3 is CASSSQGALIPGELFF. The CDR3 DNA follows: TGTGCCAGCAGCTCTCAGGGGGCCCTTATACCCGGGGAGCTGTTTTTT. The J gene is TRBJ2-2, the V gene TRBV7-2; TRBD1 aligns across 8 bases. Germline CDR1 reads SGHTA; CDR2 reads FQGNSA. The CDR3 runs to 16 residues. V was clipped by 4 bases and J by 6 bases; unmatched bases: 10.

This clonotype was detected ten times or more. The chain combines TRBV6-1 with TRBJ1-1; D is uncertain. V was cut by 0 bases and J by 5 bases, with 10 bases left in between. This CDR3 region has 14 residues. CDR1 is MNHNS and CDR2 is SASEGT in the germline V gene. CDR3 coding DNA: TGTGCCAGCAGTGAAGCACAGCAGCAAACTGAAGCTTTCTTT. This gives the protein CASSEAQQQTEAFF.